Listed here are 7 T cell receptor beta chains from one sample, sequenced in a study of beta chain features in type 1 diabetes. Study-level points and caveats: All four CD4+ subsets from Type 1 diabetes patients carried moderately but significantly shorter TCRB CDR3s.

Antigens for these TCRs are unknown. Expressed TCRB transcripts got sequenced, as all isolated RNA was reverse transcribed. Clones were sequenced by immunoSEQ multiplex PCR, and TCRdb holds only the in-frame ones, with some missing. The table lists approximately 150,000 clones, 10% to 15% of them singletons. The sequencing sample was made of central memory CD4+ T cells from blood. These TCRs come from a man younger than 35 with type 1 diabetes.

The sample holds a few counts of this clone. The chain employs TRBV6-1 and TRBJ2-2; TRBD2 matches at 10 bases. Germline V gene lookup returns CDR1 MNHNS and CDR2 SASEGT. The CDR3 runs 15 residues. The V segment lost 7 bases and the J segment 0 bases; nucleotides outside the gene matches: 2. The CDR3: CASTSGGPNTGELFF. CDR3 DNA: TGTGCCAGCACTAGCGGGGGACCGAACACCGGGGAGCTGTTTTTT.

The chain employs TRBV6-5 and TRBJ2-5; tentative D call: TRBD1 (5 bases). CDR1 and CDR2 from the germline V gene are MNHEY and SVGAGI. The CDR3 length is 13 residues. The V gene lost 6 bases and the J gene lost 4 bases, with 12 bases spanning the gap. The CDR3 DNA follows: TGTGCCAGCAGACCTTGGACAACAGAGACCCAGTACTTC. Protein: CASRPWTTETQYF.

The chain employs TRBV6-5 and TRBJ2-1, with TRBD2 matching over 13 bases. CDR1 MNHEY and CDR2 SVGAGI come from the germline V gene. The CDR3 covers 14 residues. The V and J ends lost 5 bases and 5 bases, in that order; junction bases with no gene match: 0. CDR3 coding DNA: TGTGCCAGCAGTACTAGCGGGGGGGACAATGAGCAGTTCTTC. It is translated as CASSTSGGDNEQFF.

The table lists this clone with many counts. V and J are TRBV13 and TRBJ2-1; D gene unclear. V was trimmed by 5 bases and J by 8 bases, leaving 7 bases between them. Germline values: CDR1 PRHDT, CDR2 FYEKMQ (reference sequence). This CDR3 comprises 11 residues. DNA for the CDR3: TGTGCCAGCAGCCTACGCCATGAGCAGTTCTTC. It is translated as CASSLRHEQFF.

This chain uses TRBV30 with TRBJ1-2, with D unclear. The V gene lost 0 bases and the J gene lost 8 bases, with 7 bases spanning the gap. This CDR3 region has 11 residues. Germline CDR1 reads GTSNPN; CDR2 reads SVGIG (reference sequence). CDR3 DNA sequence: TGTGCCTGGAGTGTAACTGGGGGCTACACCTTC. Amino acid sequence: CAWSVTGGYTF.

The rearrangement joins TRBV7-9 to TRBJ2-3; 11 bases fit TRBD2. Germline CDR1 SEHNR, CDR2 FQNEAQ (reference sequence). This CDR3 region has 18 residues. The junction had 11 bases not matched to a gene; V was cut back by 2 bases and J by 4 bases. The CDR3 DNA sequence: TGTGCCAGCAGCTTATCTCCCTACCTAGCGGGGGGTCCAGATACGCAGTATTTT. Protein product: CASSLSPYLAGGPDTQYF.

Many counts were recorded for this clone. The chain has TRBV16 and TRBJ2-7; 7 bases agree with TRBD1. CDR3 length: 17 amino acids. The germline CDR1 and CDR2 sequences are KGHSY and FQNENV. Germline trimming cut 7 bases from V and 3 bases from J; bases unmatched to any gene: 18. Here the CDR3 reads CASNPALPRDRDYEQYF. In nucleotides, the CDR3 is TGTGCCAGCAACCCAGCCCTACCGAGAGACAGGGACTACGAGCAGTACTTC.